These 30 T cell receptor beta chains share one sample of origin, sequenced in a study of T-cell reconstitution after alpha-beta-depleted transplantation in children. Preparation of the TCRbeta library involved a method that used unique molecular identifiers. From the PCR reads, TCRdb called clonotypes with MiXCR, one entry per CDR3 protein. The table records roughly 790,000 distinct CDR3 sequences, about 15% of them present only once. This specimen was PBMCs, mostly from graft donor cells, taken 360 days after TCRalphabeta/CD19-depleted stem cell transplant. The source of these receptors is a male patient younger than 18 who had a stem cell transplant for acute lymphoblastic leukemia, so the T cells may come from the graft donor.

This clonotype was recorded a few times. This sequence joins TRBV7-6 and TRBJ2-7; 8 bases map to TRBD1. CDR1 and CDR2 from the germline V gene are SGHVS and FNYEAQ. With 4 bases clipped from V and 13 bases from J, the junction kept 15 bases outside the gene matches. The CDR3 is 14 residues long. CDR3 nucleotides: TGTGCCAGCAGCTCCCGAAAGACCGGGGACAGGAGATACTTC. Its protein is CASSSRKTGDRRYF.

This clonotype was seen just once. CDR3 nucleotide sequence: TGCAGTGCTAGAATGGGACCGGTAATATATAGCAATCAGCCCCAGCATTTT. Amino acids: CSARMGPVIYSNQPQHF. The rearrangement links TRBV20-1 to TRBJ1-5; D is perhaps TRBD1 (5 bases). V lost 2 bases and J 0 bases, leaving 17 bases between the germline ends. CDR1 and CDR2 (germline): DFQATT, SNEGSKA (reference sequence). This CDR3 is built from 17 residues.

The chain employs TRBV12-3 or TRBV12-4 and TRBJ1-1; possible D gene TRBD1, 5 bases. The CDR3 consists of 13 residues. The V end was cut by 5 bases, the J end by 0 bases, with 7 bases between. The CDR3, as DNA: TGTGCCAGCAGTAGGGGAGTGAACACTGAAGCTTTCTTT. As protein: CASSRGVNTEAFF.

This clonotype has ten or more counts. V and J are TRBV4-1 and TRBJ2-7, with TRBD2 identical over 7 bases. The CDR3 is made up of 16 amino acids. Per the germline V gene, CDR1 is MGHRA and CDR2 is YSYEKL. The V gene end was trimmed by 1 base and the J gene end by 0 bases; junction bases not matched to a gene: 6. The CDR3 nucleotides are TGCGCCAGCAGCCAAGGATTAGGACTAGTCTCCTACGAGCAGTACTTC. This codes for CASSQGLGLVSYEQYF.

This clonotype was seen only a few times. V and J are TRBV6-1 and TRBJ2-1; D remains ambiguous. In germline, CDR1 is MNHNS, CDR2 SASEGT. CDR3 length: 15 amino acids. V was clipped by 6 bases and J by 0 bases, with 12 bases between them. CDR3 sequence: CASRLTGDSYNEQFF. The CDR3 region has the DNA TGTGCCAGCAGACTCACTGGGGACTCCTACAATGAGCAGTTCTTC.

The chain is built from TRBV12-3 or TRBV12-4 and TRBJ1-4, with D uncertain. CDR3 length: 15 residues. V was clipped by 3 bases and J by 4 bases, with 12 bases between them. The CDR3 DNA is TGTGCCAGCAGTTTCGGGCCAGCGGGTAATGAAAAACTGTTTTTT. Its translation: CASSFGPAGNEKLFF.

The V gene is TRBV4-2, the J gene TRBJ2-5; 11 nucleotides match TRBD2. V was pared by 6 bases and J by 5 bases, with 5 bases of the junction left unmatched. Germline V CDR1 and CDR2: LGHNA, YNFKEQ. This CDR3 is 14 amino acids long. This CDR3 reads CASRVAGGTETQYF. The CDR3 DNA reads TGTGCCAGCAGAGTAGCGGGAGGGACGGAGACCCAGTACTTC.

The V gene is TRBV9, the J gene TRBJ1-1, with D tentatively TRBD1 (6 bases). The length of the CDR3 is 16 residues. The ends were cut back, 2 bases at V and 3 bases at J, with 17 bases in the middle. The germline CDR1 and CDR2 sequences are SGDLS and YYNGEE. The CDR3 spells CASSVDPYRDYTEAFF. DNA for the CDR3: TGTGCCAGCAGCGTCGACCCCTACAGGGATTACACTGAAGCTTTCTTT.

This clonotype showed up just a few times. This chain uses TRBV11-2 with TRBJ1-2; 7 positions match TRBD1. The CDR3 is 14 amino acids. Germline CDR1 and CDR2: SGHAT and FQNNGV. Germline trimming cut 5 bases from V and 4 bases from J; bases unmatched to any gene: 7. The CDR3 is CASSPQGISYGYTF. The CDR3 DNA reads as TGTGCCAGCAGCCCACAGGGGATTAGCTATGGCTACACCTTC. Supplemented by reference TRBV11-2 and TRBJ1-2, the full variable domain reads EAGVAQSPRYKIIEKRQSVAFWCNPISGHATLYWYQQILGQGPKLLIQFQNNGVVDDSQLPKDRFSAERLKGVDSTLKIQPAKLEDSAVYLCASSPQGISYGYTFGSGTRLTVV.

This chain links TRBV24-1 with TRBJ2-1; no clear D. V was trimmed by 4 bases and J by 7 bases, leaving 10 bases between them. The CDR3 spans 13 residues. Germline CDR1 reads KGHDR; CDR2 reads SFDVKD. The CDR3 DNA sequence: TGTGCCACCAGTGACACCTACTGGAATGAGCAGTTCTTC. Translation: CATSDTYWNEQFF.

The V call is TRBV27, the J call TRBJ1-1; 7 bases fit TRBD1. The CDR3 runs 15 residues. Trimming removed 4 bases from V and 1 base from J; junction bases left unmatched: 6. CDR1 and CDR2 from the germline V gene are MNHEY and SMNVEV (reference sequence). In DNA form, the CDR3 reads TGTGCCAGCAGTTCCCGGACAGGACCGAACACTGAAGCTTTCTTT. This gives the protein CASSSRTGPNTEAFF.

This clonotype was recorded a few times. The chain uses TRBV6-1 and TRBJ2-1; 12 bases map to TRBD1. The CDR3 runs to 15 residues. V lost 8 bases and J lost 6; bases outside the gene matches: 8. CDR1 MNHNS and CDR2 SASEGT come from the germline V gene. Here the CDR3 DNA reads TGTGCCAGCGGCCGGGGACAGGGGGCGAGCAATGAGCAGTTCTTC. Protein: CASGRGQGASNEQFF.

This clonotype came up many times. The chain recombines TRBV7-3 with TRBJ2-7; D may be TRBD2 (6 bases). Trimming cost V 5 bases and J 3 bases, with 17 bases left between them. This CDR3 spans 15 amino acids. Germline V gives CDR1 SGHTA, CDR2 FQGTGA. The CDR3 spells CASSQDGGINYEQYF. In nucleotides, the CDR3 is TGTGCCAGCAGCCAAGACGGAGGGATCAACTACGAGCAGTACTTC.

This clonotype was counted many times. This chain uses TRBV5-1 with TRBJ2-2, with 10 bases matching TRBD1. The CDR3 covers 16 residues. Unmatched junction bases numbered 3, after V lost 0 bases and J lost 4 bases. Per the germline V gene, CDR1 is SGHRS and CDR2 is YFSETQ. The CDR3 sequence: CASSLGTGGSTGELFF. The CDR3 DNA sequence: TGCGCCAGCAGCTTGGGGACAGGGGGGAGCACCGGGGAGCTGTTTTTT.

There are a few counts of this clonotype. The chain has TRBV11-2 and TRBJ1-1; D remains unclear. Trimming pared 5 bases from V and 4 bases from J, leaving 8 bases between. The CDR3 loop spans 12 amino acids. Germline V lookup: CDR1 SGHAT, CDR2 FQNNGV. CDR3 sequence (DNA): TGTGCCAGCAGCCCGCGGCCCACTGAAGCTTTCTTT. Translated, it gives CASSPRPTEAFF.

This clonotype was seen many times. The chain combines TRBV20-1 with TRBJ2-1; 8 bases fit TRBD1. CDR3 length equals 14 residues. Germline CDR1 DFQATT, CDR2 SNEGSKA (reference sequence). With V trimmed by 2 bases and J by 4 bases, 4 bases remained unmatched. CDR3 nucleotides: TGCAGTGCTAGATTAGGACAGGGTTACAATGAGCAGTTCTTC. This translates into CSARLGQGYNEQFF.

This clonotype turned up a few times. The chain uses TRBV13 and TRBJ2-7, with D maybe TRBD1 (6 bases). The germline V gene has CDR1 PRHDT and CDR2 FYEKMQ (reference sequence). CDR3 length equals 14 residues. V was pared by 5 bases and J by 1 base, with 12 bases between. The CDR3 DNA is TGTGCCAGCAGCATCCGGGACATGTCCTACGAGCAGTACTTC. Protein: CASSIRDMSYEQYF.

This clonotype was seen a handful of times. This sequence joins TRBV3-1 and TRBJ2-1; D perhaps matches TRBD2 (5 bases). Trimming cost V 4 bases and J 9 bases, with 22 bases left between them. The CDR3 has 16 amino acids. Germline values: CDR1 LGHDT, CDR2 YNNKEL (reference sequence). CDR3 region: CASSPTSGRASREQFF. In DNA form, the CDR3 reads TGTGCCAGCAGCCCTACGTCCGGGCGGGCCTCGCGTGAGCAGTTCTTC.

DNA for the CDR3: TGTGCCAGTAGTACGCCGTGGTCTAACTATGGCTACACCTTC. Protein: CASSTPWSNYGYTF. The V call is TRBV19, the J call TRBJ1-2; D remains ambiguous. Germline CDR1 and CDR2: LNHDA and SQIVND (reference sequence). Trimming pared 4 bases from V and 0 bases from J, leaving 9 bases between. CDR3 size: 14 residues.

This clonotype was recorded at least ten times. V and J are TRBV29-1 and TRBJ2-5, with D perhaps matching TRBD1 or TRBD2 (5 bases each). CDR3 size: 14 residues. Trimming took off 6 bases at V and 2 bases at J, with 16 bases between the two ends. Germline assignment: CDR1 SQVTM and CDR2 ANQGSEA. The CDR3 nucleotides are TGCAGCGTCGGGGAATGGGCAGGGCAAGAGACCCAGTACTTC. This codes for CSVGEWAGQETQYF.

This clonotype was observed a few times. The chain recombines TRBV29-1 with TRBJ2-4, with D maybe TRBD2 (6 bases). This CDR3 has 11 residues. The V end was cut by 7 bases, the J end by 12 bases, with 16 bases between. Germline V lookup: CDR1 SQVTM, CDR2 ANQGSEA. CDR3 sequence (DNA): TGCAGCGGCGGGACGGACTCCCATCAGTACTTC. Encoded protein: CSGGTDSHQYF. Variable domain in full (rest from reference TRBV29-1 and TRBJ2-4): SAVISQKPSRDICQRGTSLTIQCQVDSQVTMMFWYRQQPGQSLTLIATANQGSEATYESGFVIDKFPISRPNLTFSTLTVSNMSPEDSSIYLCSGGTDSHQYFGAGTRLSVL.

CDR3 protein: CSAADPQETQYF. The CDR3 coding sequence is TGCAGCGCAGCAGACCCCCAAGAGACCCAGTACTTC. V and J are TRBV29-1 and TRBJ2-5; D is uncertain. Germline assignment: CDR1 SQVTM and CDR2 ANQGSEA. The CDR3 is made up of 12 amino acids. Deletions cut 7 bases from V and 1 base from J, with 10 bases between.

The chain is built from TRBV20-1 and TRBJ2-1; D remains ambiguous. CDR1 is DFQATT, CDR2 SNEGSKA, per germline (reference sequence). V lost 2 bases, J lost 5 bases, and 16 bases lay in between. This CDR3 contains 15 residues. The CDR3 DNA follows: TGCAGTGCTAGATTTATGGCGGTTAGGAACAATGAGCAGTTCTTC. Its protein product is CSARFMAVRNNEQFF.

The CDR3 region has the DNA TGTGCCAGCAGTGTCGGGGGGGTTCGCGACGAGCAGTACTTC. Its protein product is CASSVGGVRDEQYF. The J gene is TRBJ2-7, the V gene TRBV6-1, with 8 bases aligning to TRBD2. After removal of 4 bases from V and 5 bases from J, the junction contained 7 bases not matched to a gene. CDR3 length: 14 amino acids. Germline V gene lookup returns CDR1 MNHNS and CDR2 SASEGT.

The CDR3 protein is CASSFDDTQYF. In DNA form, the CDR3 reads TGTGCCAGCAGCTTTGACGATACGCAGTATTTT. This chain links TRBV7-2 with TRBJ2-3, with D unresolved. The V end was cut by 3 bases, the J end by 6 bases, with 4 bases between. Per the germline V gene, CDR1 is SGHTA and CDR2 is FQGNSA. CDR3 size: 11 residues.

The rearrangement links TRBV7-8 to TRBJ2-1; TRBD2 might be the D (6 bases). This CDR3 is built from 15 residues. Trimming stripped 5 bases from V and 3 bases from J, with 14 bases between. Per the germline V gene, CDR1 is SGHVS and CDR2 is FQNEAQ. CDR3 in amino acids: CASSTRDFLYNEQFF. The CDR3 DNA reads TGTGCCAGCAGCACCCGGGACTTCCTCTACAATGAGCAGTTCTTC.

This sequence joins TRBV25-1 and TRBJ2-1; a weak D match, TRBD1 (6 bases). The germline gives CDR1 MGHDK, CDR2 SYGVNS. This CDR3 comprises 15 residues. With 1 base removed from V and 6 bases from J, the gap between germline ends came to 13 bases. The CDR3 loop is CASSEWQGNGNEQFF. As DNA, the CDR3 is TGTGCCAGCAGTGAATGGCAGGGGAATGGCAATGAGCAGTTCTTC.

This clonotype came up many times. DNA for the CDR3: TGTGCCAGCAGTATAGCAGGGCCGCGGTATTTT. Translating gives CASSIAGPRYF. This sequence joins TRBV25-1 and TRBJ2-3; tentatively, D is TRBD1 (5 bases). Germline V gives CDR1 MGHDK, CDR2 SYGVNS. V shed 5 bases and J shed 14 bases, with 14 bases lying between them. CDR3 size: 11 residues.

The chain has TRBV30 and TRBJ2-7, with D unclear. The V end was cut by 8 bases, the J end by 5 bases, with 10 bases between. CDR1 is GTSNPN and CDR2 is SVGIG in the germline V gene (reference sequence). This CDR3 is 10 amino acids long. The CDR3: CAPPDDEQYF. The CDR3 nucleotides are TGTGCCCCCCCGGATGACGAGCAGTACTTC.

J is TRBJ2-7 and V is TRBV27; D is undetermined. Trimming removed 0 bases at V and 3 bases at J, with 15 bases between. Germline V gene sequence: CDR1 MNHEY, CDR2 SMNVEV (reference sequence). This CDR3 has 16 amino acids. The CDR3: CASSLSTVWSRYEQYF. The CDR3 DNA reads TGTGCCAGCAGTTTATCCACAGTTTGGTCCCGCTACGAGCAGTACTTC.